Listed here is a single T cell receptor beta chain. Its antigen is not identified. Here immunoSEQ multiplex PCR was the method, and the copy in TCRdb shows in-frame clones only, minus some. The top ten clones hold 0.5% to 0.55% of a sample with about 60,000 clones, about 78% of them seen once. Per germline, CDR1 GTSNPN and CDR2 SVGIG (reference sequence). Trimming stripped 5 bases from V and 6 bases from J, with 14 bases between. There are 13 residues in the CDR3. The data stem from a study of memory CD4+ T cells and cytomegalovirus serostatus. The sort gate was single viable CD3+CD4+CD8-CD45RO+ cells for memory CD4+ T cells. Overall study findings and caveats: Repertoires predicted CMV serostatus with median bootstrapped AUC of around 0.95. CD4+ memory repertoires contained about two fifths of the 164 reported CMV TCRbeta sequences.

This TCR was sampled from an adult in good health and CMV-seronegative. Some clones in this sample may be carry-over from other donors' samples. The chain combines TRBV30 with TRBJ1-3; D possibly corresponds to TRBD1 (6 bases). Sequencing was done on a sample of memory CD4+ T cells from blood. The CDR3 protein is CAWAEGGANTIYF. CDR3 coding DNA: TGTGCCTGGGCCGAAGGGGGGGCAAACACCATATATTTT.